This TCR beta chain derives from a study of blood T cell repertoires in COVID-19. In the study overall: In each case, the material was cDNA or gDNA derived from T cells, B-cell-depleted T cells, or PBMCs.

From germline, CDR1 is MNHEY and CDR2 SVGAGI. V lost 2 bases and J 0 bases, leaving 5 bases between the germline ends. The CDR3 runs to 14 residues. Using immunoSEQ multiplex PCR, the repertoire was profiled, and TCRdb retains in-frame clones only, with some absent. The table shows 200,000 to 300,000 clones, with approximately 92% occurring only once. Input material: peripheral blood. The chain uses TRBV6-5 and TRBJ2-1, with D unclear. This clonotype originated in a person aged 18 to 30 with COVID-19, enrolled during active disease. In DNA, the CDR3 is TGTGCCAGCAGTTACGAGGACTCCTACAATGAGCAGTTCTTC. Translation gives CASSYEDSYNEQFF.